This TCR beta chain was documented in a study of blood T cell repertoires in COVID-19 (dated by TCRdb to 2020 to 2022). As for the study more broadly: Samples from collaborators originated in the United States, Italy and Spain and spanned both the acute and convalescent phases of COVID-19. The material from the prospective study consisted of cDNA or gDNA derived from T cells, B-cell-depleted T cells, or PBMCs. Subjects who had been exposed to COVID-19, were actively infected with it, or had recovered from it provided the deeply sampled blood TCRbeta repertoires that made up the dataset. The repertoires were released in a freely available public database meant as a resource for research on the immune response to SARS-CoV-2. The samples were drawn from the first 160 participants of the ongoing ImmuneRACE study and from 1,254 subjects provided by 6 global collaborators. A de-identified subject ID, COVID-19 status, age in years and sex were almost always included in the sample metadata. Where available, HLA class I and class II types were obtained from metadata supplied by the sample provider rather than from assay-based typing. General conclusions and limits of the study: The quantity of clinical and demographic metadata differed by source and by participant and was supplied without curation.

Whole blood was collected in K2EDTA tubes by collaborating institutions according to the institutions' own protocols. For TCRbeta analysis, collaborators shipped samples in one of three forms: frozen whole blood, isolated PBMCs, or DNA extracted from either of those sample types. To note about this clone: Its antigen specificity is not known. There are no base qualities to consult, and no much larger clone falls within one base.

TCRbeta CDR3 regions were amplified from genomic DNA by means of the immunoSEQ Assay, a bias-controlled multiplex PCR. In the original analysis: Within the assay, amplification of reference gene primers was used to estimate how many nucleated cells each sample contained. To quantify the absolute abundance of each unique TCRbeta CDR3 rearrangement, sequence reads were collapsed and filtered. For each sample, productive Simpson clonality was calculated by taking the square root of Simpson's diversity index across productive rearrangements. TCRdb obtained this table from immuneACCESS and retained in-frame rearrangements with V and J assigned. These tables miss some clones; where compared with another copy, unresolved V genes account for less than half of the shortfall, and the remainder is unexplained. V, J and clone size reflect that table, while D and trimming were determined from the DNA. Here the sample has 250,000 or so clones; roughly four fifths occur a single time. Approximately 9.1% of the sample goes to the ten largest clones.

Trimming costs V 7 bases and J 4 bases, and their ends lie 11 bases apart. The germline V gene gives CDR1 as MDHEN and CDR2 as SYDVKM. The CDR3 starts with the cysteine, ends with the phenylalanine, and has 13 residues. The DNA shown is the 39-base CDR3, in frame from base 1. Here the chain combines TRBV28 and TRBJ1-5; matching of 5 bases hints at TRBD1 as the D gene. The clonotype comes from a man older than 75 with acute or convalescent COVID-19. The sequencing input was peripheral blood. The DNA reads TGTGCCAGCACCCCGACAGAGAATCAGCCCCAGCATTTT. It codes for CASTPTENQPQHF. The entire variable domain, with the stretches around the CDR3 drawn from the reference TRBV28 and TRBJ1-5 proteins, is DVKVTQSSRYLVKRTGEKVFLECVQDMDHENMFWYRQDPGLGLRLIYFSYDVKMKEKGDIPEGYSVSREKKERFSLILESASTNQTSMYLCASTPTENQPQHFGDGTRLSIL.